The sample holds many counts of the clone carrying this TCR beta chain. The antigen is undetermined. Exclusion criteria comprised uncontrolled infection, other autoimmune disease, pregnancy or lactation. Around 9.8 ml fresh peripheral blood yielded the PBMCs. The record originates from a study of T cells in Graves' hyperthyroidism and ophthalmopathy. Study outcomes and limitations: Clonotypes that were expanded in thyroid above 0.001 mostly appeared in blood too.

There are 15 residues in the CDR3. Germline CDR1 reads KGHSH; CDR2 reads LQKENI. Trimming removed 3 bases from V and 4 bases from J, with 15 bases in between. Using RNA transcripts as the source, TCR beta CDR3 regions were amplified. Initially, a first-round RT-PCR of the TCR CDR3 employed the HTBI primer set. Via MiXCR, TCRdb re-called the multiplex PCR reads, giving one row per CDR3 protein. The sample carries 400,000 to 500,000 distinct CDR3 sequences, approximately 15% recorded once. The sequence derives from a woman younger than 35 with Graves' hyperthyroidism. What was sequenced was blood. This sequence joins TRBV18 and TRBJ1-2, with D perhaps TRBD1 (5 bases). CDR3 nucleotide sequence: TGTGCCAGCTCACCGTCGGGGGGAGACCTCTATGGCTACACCTTC. This sequence encodes CASSPSGGDLYGYTF.